A selection of T cell receptor beta chains follows, all from one sample in a study of CD8+ T cells in alopecia areata. Repertoires were generated with immunoSEQ multiplex PCR, while TCRdb's copy carries only in-frame clones and drops some. The profile covers 150,000 or so clones, with 47% appearing a single time and less than 8% taken by the ten largest. Sequencing was carried out using CD4+ T cells sorted from blood. These receptors were collected from a human donor with alopecia areata. Each CDR3 is given with its conserved first and last residue. A D gene is named only where the DNA matches it firmly.

D gene	V gene	J gene	CDR3 protein
TRBD2	TRBV30	TRBJ2-1	CAWEVAGGTYNEQFF
.	TRBV30	TRBJ1-1	CAWSAQGNTEAFF
.	TRBV29-1	TRBJ2-3	CSATGPRRGADTQYF
.	TRBV19	TRBJ1-1	CASSRGPGITEAFF
TRBD1	TRBV10-3	TRBJ2-2	CAISPGQGTSGELFF
.	TRBV29-1	TRBJ1-2	CSVLPWGKGGYTF
TRBD1	TRBV19	TRBJ1-1	CASRPQGGRAFF
TRBD2	TRBV9	TRBJ2-5	CASSVGTSGSWGETQYF
TRBD2	TRBV7-2	TRBJ2-1	CASSLAGGFYEQFF
TRBD2	TRBV2	TRBJ2-1	CASKIRREEVREQFF
TRBD2	TRBV29-1	TRBJ2-3	CSVSLGTSGFHTDTQYF
.	TRBV6-5	TRBJ2-7	CASSYANEQYF
TRBD2	TRBV4-2	TRBJ2-5	CASSQGEGLGETQYF
TRBD2	TRBV7-9	TRBJ2-4	CASSSGLAVAKNIQYF
TRBD1	TRBV9	TRBJ2-1	CASSATGVGYNEQFF
.	TRBV30	TRBJ2-3	CAFSWGSTDTQYF
.	TRBV28	TRBJ2-5	CASSRAGDQETQYF
.	TRBV5-1	TRBJ2-4	CASSSGTPWVDIQYF
TRBD1	TRBV5-1	TRBJ1-2	CASSTQGPGDYGYTF
.	TRBV19	TRBJ2-7	CASSMTGYEQYF
.	TRBV6-6	TRBJ2-2	CASRRRGAGTDGELFF
TRBD1	TRBV5-1	TRBJ2-7	CASRIDRGGEQYF
TRBD1	TRBV5-1	TRBJ2-5	CASSLQGETQYF
.	TRBV2	TRBJ2-1	CASTPILYNEQFF
.	TRBV28	TRBJ2-5	CASHAPQETQYF
.	TRBV9	TRBJ2-5	CASSVGQETQYF
.	TRBV7-9	TRBJ1-3	CASSQGAGLDF
TRBD2	TRBV11-3	TRBJ2-1	CASSFGREWNEQFF
.	TRBV7-3	TRBJ1-2	CASSHSGGGGYTF
.	TRBV4-1	TRBJ2-7	CASSLDGTELRKQYF
TRBD1	TRBV30	TRBJ2-1	CAWSFRGTYNEQFF
TRBD1	TRBV9	TRBJ1-1	CASSAGQGAYTEAFF
.	TRBV4-1	TRBJ1-1	CASSLTGTTLNTEAFF